The 27 T cell receptor beta chains given below trace back to one sample, sequenced in a study of shared clonotypes between healthy human individuals. Sequenced by immunoSEQ multiplex PCR; TCRdb stores in-frame clones only, minus some. This table has 2 million to 3 million clones, 85% to 95% appearing once. Material for sequencing was naive CD4+ T cells sorted from blood. Regarding subset: CD45RA+ positively selected. These receptors originate from a man between 18 and 29 years old in good health.

This clone was found once. The chain uses TRBV2 and TRBJ1-1, with 10 bases fitting TRBD1. The trim removed 2 bases at V and 5 bases at J, leaving 5 bases unmatched. This CDR3 region has 15 residues. Germline CDR1 and CDR2: SNHLY and FYNNEI. CDR3 residues: CASSEFGTGVTEAFF. Here the CDR3 DNA reads TGTGCCAGCAGTGAATTCGGGACAGGGGTAACTGAAGCTTTCTTT.

The gene calls are TRBV7-2 and TRBJ2-2, with D hard to call. The germline V gene encodes CDR1 SGHTA and CDR2 FQGNSA. V was trimmed by 4 bases and J by 7 bases, leaving 13 bases between them. The CDR3 extends over 14 amino acids. The CDR3 DNA reads as TGTGCCAGCAGCTCCAACCTGGTGCGCGGGGAGCTGTTTTTT. It is translated as CASSSNLVRGELFF.

This chain joins TRBV4-1 and TRBJ2-2; 9 bases match TRBD2. Germline assignment: CDR1 MGHRA and CDR2 YSYEKL. The CDR3 length is 13 residues. CDR3 nucleotide sequence: TGCCCCCGGCGGGGGGGGGAGAACGGGGAGCTGTTTTTT. It is translated as CPRRGGENGELFF.

This chain joins TRBV25-1 and TRBJ2-2; 8 bases are a match to TRBD1. After removal of 2 bases from V and 6 bases from J, the junction contained 5 bases not matched to a gene. The CDR3 covers 15 residues. The germline gives CDR1 MGHDK, CDR2 SYGVNS. CDR3 DNA sequence: TGTGCCAGCAGTGAACCGGACAGGGCGGCCGGGGAGCTGTTTTTT. Translating it yields CASSEPDRAAGELFF.

The rearrangement joins TRBV25-1 to TRBJ2-1, with D tentatively TRBD1 or TRBD2 (5 bases each). V was shortened by 2 bases and J by 9 bases, with 11 bases between the two germline ends. The CDR3 has 13 amino acids. Germline values: CDR1 MGHDK, CDR2 SYGVNS. The CDR3 region has the DNA TGTGCCAGCAGTGAACAACATGGGGGTGAGCAGTTCTTC. Its translation: CASSEQHGGEQFF.

This chain connects TRBV5-4 to TRBJ2-1, with TRBD1 identical over 8 bases. This CDR3 contains 15 residues. The germline V gene has CDR1 SGHNT and CDR2 YYREEE (reference sequence). V lost 0 bases and J lost 8; bases outside the gene matches: 7. CDR3 sequence reads: CASSLGGSGGHEQFF. The DNA of the CDR3 is TGTGCCAGCAGCTTGGGAGGGTCAGGGGGCCATGAGCAGTTCTTC.

The chain is built from TRBV5-4 and TRBJ2-1; perhaps TRBD1 as D (5 bases). With 2 bases removed from V and 0 bases from J, the gap between germline ends came to 9 bases. Germline V lookup: CDR1 SGHNT, CDR2 YYREEE (reference sequence). This CDR3 contains 15 residues. CDR3 in DNA: TGTGCCAGCAGCTTTCAGGGTAGCTCCTACAATGAGCAGTTCTTC. Protein product: CASSFQGSSYNEQFF.

As DNA, the CDR3 is TGTGCCAGCACCCAGGGGGGCGTTCGCACTGAAGCTTTCTTT. This translates into CASTQGGVRTEAFF. The genes are TRBV2 and TRBJ1-1, with TRBD1 matching 7 bases. Germline V gives CDR1 SNHLY, CDR2 FYNNEI. This CDR3 contains 14 residues. The trim removed 7 bases at V and 4 bases at J, leaving 9 bases unmatched.

J is TRBJ2-3 and V is TRBV5-5, with D unresolved. Per germline, CDR1 SGHKS and CDR2 YYEKEE (reference sequence). The CDR3 has 13 amino acids. V was pared by 2 bases and J by 2 bases, with 6 bases between. The CDR3 bases are TGTGCCAGCAGCTTAGGATACACAGATACGCAGTATTTT. Protein product: CASSLGYTDTQYF.

The rearrangement uses TRBV19 and TRBJ1-5; D possibly corresponds to TRBD1 (5 bases). The CDR3 runs 11 residues. V lost 5 bases to trimming and J lost 10 bases, with 9 bases between them. Per the germline V gene, CDR1 is LNHDA and CDR2 is SQIVND (reference sequence). The CDR3 DNA follows: TGTGCCAGTAGTTCGGGGACCCCCCAGCATTTT. Translation: CASSSGTPQHF.

This clone came up once. The V call is TRBV5-1, the J call TRBJ2-2, with 12 bases aligning to TRBD2. Trimming took 4 bases from V and 6 from J; bases not matched to a gene: 13. This CDR3 is built from 18 residues. Germline loops: CDR1 SGHRS, CDR2 YFSETQ. CDR3 sequence: CASSPVGKTSGSSGELFF. Here the CDR3 DNA reads TGCGCCAGCAGCCCCGTGGGAAAGACTAGCGGGAGTTCCGGGGAGCTGTTTTTT.

This clone was seen once. The chain has TRBV30 and TRBJ2-5; TRBD2 matches at 10 bases. The CDR3 runs 15 residues. CDR1 is GTSNPN, CDR2 SVGIG, per germline (reference sequence). V was pared by 3 bases and J by 2 bases, with 6 bases of the junction left unmatched. The CDR3 coding sequence is TGTGCCTGGAGCGCCCAAGCGGGGGGGCAAGAGACCCAGTACTTC. This codes for CAWSAQAGGQETQYF.

V gene TRBV5-1 combines with J gene TRBJ2-3; tentatively, D is TRBD1 (7 bases). Trimming took 3 bases from V and 6 from J, leaving 11 bases between them. The V gene's germline CDR1 is SGHRS and CDR2 YFSETQ. The CDR3 is 13 amino acids. DNA for the CDR3: TGCGCCAGCAGCTGGCGGGACAGCGATACGCAGTATTTT. Residues: CASSWRDSDTQYF.

The chain combines TRBV11-1 with TRBJ2-3; D is undetermined. The CDR3 totals 15 residues. V lost 8 bases and J lost 0, with 15 bases in between. In germline, CDR1 is SGHAT, CDR2 FQDESV (reference sequence). The CDR3 protein is CASSMSILSTDTQYF. CDR3 coding DNA: TGTGCCAGCTCTATGTCCATCTTAAGCACAGATACGCAGTATTTT. Based on the CDR3 plus reference TRBV11-1 and TRBJ2-3, the full variable domain is EAEVAQSPRYKITEKSQAVAFWCDPISGHATLYWYRQILGQGPELLVQFQDESVVDDSQLPKDRFSAERLKGVDSTLKIQPAELGDSAMYLCASSMSILSTDTQYFGPGTRLTVL.

The chain carries TRBV7-2 and TRBJ1-6, with TRBD1 as a possible D gene (6 bases). Per the germline V gene, CDR1 is SGHTA and CDR2 is FQGNSA. The CDR3 extends over 15 amino acids. V lost 0 bases to trimming and J lost 10 bases, with 13 bases between them. The CDR3 DNA sequence: TGTGCCAGCAGCTTAGCTTATCAGGGGACATCACCCCTCCACTTT. Translation: CASSLAYQGTSPLHF.

As DNA, the CDR3 is TGTGCCAGCAGCATTACAGGGGCTGCCTACAATGAGCAGTTCTTC. It translates to CASSITGAAYNEQFF. The rearrangement uses TRBV7-9 and TRBJ2-1; TRBD1 matches at 7 bases. This CDR3 is 15 amino acids long. Germline loops: CDR1 SEHNR, CDR2 FQNEAQ (reference sequence). V shed 5 bases and J 2 bases; nucleotides not matched to a gene: 6.

The J gene is TRBJ1-2, the V gene TRBV4-1; D may be TRBD1 (5 bases). Trimming removed 0 bases at V and 7 bases at J, with 12 bases between. Germline CDR1 and CDR2: MGHRA and YSYEKL. The CDR3 covers 14 residues. The CDR3 loop is CASSQDTGTVGYTF. The CDR3 DNA reads TGCGCCAGCAGCCAAGATACGGGGACGGTTGGCTACACCTTC.

This clone was observed a handful of times. This sequence joins TRBV7-6 and TRBJ1-5; the D gene is possibly TRBD1 (5 bases). Trimming cost V 4 bases and J 1 base, with 8 bases left between them. The CDR3 has 14 residues. Per germline, CDR1 SGHVS and CDR2 FNYEAQ. CDR3 in DNA: TGTGCCAGCAGCTCCGGACAAAGCAATCAGCCCCAGCATTTT. As protein: CASSSGQSNQPQHF.

The chain uses TRBV6-6 and TRBJ2-7; 7 bases line up with TRBD1. CDR3 size: 16 residues. The V and J ends lost 4 bases and 0 bases, in that order; junction bases with no gene match: 9. Germline CDR1 and CDR2: MNHNY and SVGAGI (reference sequence). The CDR3 loop is CASSSKGQAFSYEQYF. In nucleotides, the CDR3 is TGTGCCAGCAGTTCCAAAGGACAGGCGTTCTCCTACGAGCAGTACTTC.

The CDR3 coding sequence is TGCGCCAGCAGCCAAGTTAACCCGAGTACTGGTGGAAATACTGAAGCTTTCTTT. Translating gives CASSQVNPSTGGNTEAFF. This rearrangement joins TRBV4-3 to TRBJ1-1; no clear D gene. In germline, CDR1 is LGHNA, CDR2 YSLEER. The CDR3 contains 18 residues. Trimming took 1 base from V and 5 from J, leaving 23 bases between them.

V gene TRBV6-1 combines with J gene TRBJ1-1; possibly TRBD1 for D (6 bases). Deletions cut 5 bases from V and 7 bases from J, with 11 bases between. Germline assignment: CDR1 MNHNS and CDR2 SASEGT. The CDR3 length is 12 residues. The CDR3 DNA sequence: TGTGCCAGCAGTCCCGGACAGTATGAAGCTTTCTTT. Its protein is CASSPGQYEAFF.

This clone was picked up one time. CDR3 protein: CASSLLSSGSPGGEQFF. CDR3 DNA sequence: TGCGCCAGCAGCTTGTTGTCTAGCGGGTCCCCCGGCGGTGAGCAGTTCTTC. The chain employs TRBV5-1 and TRBJ2-1, with TRBD2 matching 8 bases. CDR1 SGHRS and CDR2 YFSETQ come from the germline V gene. Trimming took 1 base from V and 9 from J; bases not matched to a gene: 15. The CDR3 covers 17 residues.

The V gene is TRBV7-9, the J gene TRBJ1-4; D is unresolved. This CDR3 contains 14 residues. Trimming took 5 bases from V and 3 from J, leaving 10 bases between them. The germline V gene has CDR1 SEHNR and CDR2 FQNEAQ (reference sequence). DNA of the CDR3: TGTGCCAGCAGCCTGTTAGCGTCTAATGAAAAACTGTTTTTT. Encoded protein: CASSLLASNEKLFF.

V gene TRBV7-8 combines with J gene TRBJ1-2; no firm D call. Germline V gene data show CDR1 as SGHVS and CDR2 as FQNEAQ. V gave up 5 bases and J gave up 0 bases, with 13 bases separating them. This CDR3 comprises 15 residues. CDR3 sequence reads: CASSLTSKANYGYTF. The CDR3 nucleotides read TGTGCCAGCAGCCTAACCAGTAAAGCTAACTATGGCTACACCTTC.

This chain connects TRBV5-6 to TRBJ2-1; D gene uncertain. This CDR3 comprises 12 residues. CDR1 is SGHDT and CDR2 is YYEEEE in the germline V gene. With 2 bases removed from V and 6 bases from J, the gap between germline ends came to 6 bases. The CDR3 sequence: CASSFERNEQFF. CDR3 bases: TGTGCCAGCAGCTTCGAGCGCAATGAGCAGTTCTTC.

Of note for this clone: Other DNA sequences of this sample code for an identical CDR3. The rearrangement uses TRBV28 and TRBJ2-7; TRBD1 matches at 7 bases. Losses at the gene ends were 5 bases for V and 7 bases for J; bases not matched to a gene: 2. The CDR3 extends over 11 amino acids. Germline loops: CDR1 MDHEN, CDR2 SYDVKM. The CDR3 loop reads CASSPRGEQYF. The CDR3 region has the DNA TGTGCCAGCAGTCCCAGGGGGGAGCAGTACTTC.

The V and J genes are TRBV14 and TRBJ2-5; possibly TRBD1 or TRBD2 for D (5 bases each). CDR3 length: 17 residues. Germline-derived CDR1 and CDR2 are SGHDN and FVKESK. V shed 0 bases and J shed 3 bases, with 17 bases lying between them. The CDR3 DNA reads TGTGCCAGCAGCCAAGAATCGAGGGGTTGGGGCAAAGAGACCCAGTACTTC. Translating it yields CASSQESRGWGKETQYF.